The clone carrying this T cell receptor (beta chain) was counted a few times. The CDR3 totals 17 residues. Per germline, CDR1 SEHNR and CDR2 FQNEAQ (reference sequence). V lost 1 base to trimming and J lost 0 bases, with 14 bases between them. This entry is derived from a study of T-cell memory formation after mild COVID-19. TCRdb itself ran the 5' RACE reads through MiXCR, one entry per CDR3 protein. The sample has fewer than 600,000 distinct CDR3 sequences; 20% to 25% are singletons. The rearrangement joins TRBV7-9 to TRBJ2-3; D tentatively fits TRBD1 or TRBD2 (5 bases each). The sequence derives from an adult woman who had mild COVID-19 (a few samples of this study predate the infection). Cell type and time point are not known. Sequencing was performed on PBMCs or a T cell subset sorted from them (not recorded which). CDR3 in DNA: TGTGCCAGCAGCTTAGGCACCCGGGACGGTAGCACAGATACGCAGTATTTT. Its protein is CASSLGTRDGSTDTQYF.